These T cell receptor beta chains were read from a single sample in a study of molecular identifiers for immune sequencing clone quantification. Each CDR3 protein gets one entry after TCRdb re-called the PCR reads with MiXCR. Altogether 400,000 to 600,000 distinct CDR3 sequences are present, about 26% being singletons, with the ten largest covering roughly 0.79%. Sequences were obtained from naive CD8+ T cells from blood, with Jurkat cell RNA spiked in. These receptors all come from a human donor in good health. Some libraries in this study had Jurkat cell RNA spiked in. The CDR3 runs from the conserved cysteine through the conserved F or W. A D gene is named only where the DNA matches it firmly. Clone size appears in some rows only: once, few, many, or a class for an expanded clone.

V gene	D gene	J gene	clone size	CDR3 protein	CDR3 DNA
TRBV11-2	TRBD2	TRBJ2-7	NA	CASSLGGGLEEYEQYF	TGTGCCAGCAGCTTAGGGGGAGGGCTTGAGGAATACGAGCAGTACTTC
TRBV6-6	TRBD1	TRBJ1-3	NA	CASSYPGGSYSGNTIYF	TGTGCCAGCAGTTACCCAGGGGGGTCCTACTCTGGAAACACCATATATTTT
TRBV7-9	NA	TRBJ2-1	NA	CASSFSGVGAYNEQFF	TGTGCCAGCAGCTTCTCAGGGGTTGGGGCCTACAATGAGCAGTTCTTC
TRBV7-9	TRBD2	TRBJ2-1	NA	CASSGGEGGYNEQFF	TGTGCCAGCAGCGGGGGGGAGGGCGGCTACAATGAGCAGTTCTTC
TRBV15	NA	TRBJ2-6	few	CATSSASGANVLTF	TGTGCCACCAGCTCTGCCTCTGGGGCCAACGTCCTGACTTTC
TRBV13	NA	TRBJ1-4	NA	CASSLGLQNEKLFF	TGTGCCAGCAGCCTGGGTCTCCAAAATGAAAAACTGTTTTTT
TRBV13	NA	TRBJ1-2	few	CASSLLENYGYTF	TGTGCCAGCAGCTTATTAGAAAACTATGGCTACACCTTC
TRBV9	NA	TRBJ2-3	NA	CASTPRGARTDMQYF	TGTGCCAGCACCCCCCGCGGGGCTCGCACAGATATGCAGTATTTT
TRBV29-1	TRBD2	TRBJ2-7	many	CSVCPSGASYEQYF	TGCAGCGTTTGCCCTAGCGGGGCATCCTACGAGCAGTACTTC
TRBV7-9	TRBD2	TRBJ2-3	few	CASSPQLAGGPTDTQYF	TGTGCCAGCAGCCCCCAGCTAGCGGGAGGGCCCACAGATACGCAGTATTTT
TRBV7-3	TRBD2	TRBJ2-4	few	CASSLGGGADIQYF	TGTGCCAGCAGCTTAGGGGGAGGGGCGGACATTCAGTACTTC
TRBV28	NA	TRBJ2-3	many	CASTISEGSTDTQYF	TGTGCCAGCACCATAAGCGAGGGTAGCACAGATACGCAGTATTTT
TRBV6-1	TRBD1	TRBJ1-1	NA	CASSELAGGPYGTEAFF	TGTGCCAGCAGTGAATTGGCAGGGGGTCCCTATGGCACTGAAGCTTTCTTT
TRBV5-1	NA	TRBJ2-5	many	CASSDGDEGTQYF	TGCGCCAGCAGCGACGGGGACGAGGGGACCCAGTACTTC
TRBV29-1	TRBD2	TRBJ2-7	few	CSVVGGAGGLVEQYF	TGCAGCGTCGTCGGGGGAGCGGGGGGCCTTGTTGAGCAGTACTTC
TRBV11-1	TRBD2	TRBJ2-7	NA	CASTPGLAATYEQYF	TGTGCCAGCACGCCGGGGCTAGCGGCCACCTACGAGCAGTACTTC
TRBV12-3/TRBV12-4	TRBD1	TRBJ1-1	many	CASSLDSGTGMNTEAFF	TGTGCCAGCAGTTTAGACTCCGGGACAGGGATGAACACTGAAGCTTTCTTT
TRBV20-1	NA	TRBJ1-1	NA	CSAKRRGRVDTEAFF	TGCAGTGCTAAGCGGCGAGGGCGAGTGGATACTGAAGCTTTCTTT
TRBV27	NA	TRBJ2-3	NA	CASSFDSRSGYTQYF	TGTGCCAGCAGTTTTGACAGTAGATCTGGTTATACGCAGTATTTT
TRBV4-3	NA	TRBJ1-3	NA	CASSQDKDRSENTIYF	TGCGCCAGCAGCCAAGATAAAGACAGGTCTGAAAACACCATATATTTT
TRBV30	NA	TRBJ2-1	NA	CAWRTGQGAQFF	TGTGCCTGGAGAACGGGTCAGGGTGCGCAGTTCTTC
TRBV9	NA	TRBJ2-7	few	CASSVDGGGYEQYF	TGTGCCAGCAGCGTAGACGGGGGAGGCTACGAGCAGTACTTC